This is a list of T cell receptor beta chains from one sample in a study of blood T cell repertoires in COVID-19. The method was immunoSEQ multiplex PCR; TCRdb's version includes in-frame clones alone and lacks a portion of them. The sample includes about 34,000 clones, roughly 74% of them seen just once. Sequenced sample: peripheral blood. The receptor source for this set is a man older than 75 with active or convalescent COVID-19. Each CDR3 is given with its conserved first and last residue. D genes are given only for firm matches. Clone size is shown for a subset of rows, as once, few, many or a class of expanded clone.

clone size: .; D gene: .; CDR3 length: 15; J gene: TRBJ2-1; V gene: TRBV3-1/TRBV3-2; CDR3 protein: CASSPHVLAENEQFF; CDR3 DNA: TGTGCCAGCAGCCCTCACGTTTTAGCGGAAAATGAGCAGTTCTTC
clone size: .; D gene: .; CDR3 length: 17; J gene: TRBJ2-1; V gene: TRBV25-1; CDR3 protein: CASSGFGHQYSYNEQFF; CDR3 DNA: TGTGCCAGCAGTGGATTCGGACACCAATACTCCTACAATGAGCAGTTCTTC
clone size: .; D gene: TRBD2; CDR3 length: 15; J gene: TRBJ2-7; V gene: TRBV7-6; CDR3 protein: CASSPRLAGQNGQYF; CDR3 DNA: TGTGCCAGCAGCCCAAGACTAGCGGGGCAGAATGGGCAGTACTTC
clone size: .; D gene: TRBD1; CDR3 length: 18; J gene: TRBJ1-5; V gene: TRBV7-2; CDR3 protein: CASSHDRGRPLSNQPQHF; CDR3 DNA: TGTGCCAGCAGTCACGACAGGGGGCGCCCCCTTAGCAATCAGCCCCAGCATTTT
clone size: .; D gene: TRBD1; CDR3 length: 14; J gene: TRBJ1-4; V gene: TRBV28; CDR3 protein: CASSQTGGNEKLFF; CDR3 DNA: TGTGCCAGCAGCCAGACAGGGGGTAATGAAAAACTGTTTTTT
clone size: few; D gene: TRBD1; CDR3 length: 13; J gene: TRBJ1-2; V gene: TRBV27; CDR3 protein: CASKTGANYGYTF; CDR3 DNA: TGTGCCAGCAAAACAGGGGCGAACTATGGCTACACCTTC
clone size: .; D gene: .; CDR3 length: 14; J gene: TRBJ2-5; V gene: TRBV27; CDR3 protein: CASSFGFPAATQYF; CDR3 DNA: TGTGCCAGCAGTTTTGGGTTTCCCGCGGCGACCCAGTACTTC
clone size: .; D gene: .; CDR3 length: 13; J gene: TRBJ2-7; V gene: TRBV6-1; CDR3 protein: CASSEPRQTEQYF; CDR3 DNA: TGTGCCAGCAGTGAACCGAGACAAACCGAGCAGTACTTC
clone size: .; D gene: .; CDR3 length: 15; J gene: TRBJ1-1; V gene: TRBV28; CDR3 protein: CASSLYPRERTEAFF; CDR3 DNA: TGTGCCAGCAGTTTATACCCCAGGGAACGAACTGAAGCTTTCTTT
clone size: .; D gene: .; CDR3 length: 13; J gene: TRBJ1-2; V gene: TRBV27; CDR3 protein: CASSLSRRGGYTF; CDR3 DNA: TGTGCCAGCAGTTTATCGAGGCGCGGTGGCTACACCTTC
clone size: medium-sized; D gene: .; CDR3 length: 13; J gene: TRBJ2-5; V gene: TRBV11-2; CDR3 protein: CASSLDRQETQYF; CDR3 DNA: TGTGCCAGCAGCTTAGACAGGCAAGAGACCCAGTACTTC
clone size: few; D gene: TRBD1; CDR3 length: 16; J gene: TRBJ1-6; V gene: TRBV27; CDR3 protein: CASSSHGQGAGSPLHF; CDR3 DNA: TGTGCCAGCAGTTCCCATGGACAGGGGGCAGGGTCACCCCTCCACTTT
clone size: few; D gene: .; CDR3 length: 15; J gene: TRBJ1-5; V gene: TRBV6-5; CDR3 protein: CASSRTTGDNQPQHF; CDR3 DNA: TGTGCCAGCAGTCGAACGACAGGAGACAATCAGCCCCAGCATTTT
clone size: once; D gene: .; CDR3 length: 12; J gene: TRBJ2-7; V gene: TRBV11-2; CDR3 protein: CASSHISYEQYF; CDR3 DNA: TGTGCCAGCAGCCACATCTCCTACGAGCAGTACTTC
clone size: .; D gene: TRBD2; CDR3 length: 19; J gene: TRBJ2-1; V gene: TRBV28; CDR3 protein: CASSFYWQGASGRATEQFF; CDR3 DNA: TGTGCCAGCAGTTTCTATTGGCAGGGGGCTAGCGGGAGGGCCACTGAGCAGTTCTTC
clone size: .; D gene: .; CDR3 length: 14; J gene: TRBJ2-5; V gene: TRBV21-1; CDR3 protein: CASNCPTSQETQYF; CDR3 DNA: TGTGCCAGCAATTGCCCGACTAGCCAAGAGACCCAGTACTTC
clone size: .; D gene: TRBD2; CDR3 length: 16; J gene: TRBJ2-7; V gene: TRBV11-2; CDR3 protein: CASSLPSGRGVGEQYF; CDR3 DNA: TGTGCCAGCAGCTTACCTAGCGGGAGGGGGGTAGGAGAGCAGTACTTC
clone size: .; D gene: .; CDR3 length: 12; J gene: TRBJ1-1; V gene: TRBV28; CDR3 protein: CASRASHTEAFF; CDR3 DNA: TGTGCCAGCAGGGCCAGTCACACTGAAGCTTTCTTT
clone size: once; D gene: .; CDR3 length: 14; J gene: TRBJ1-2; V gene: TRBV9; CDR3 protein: CASSAQDRNDGYTF; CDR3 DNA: TGTGCCAGCAGCGCACAAGACAGGAATGATGGCTACACCTTC
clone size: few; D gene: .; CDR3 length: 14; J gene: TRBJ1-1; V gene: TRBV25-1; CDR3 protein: CASSEMGENTEAFF; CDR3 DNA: TGTGCCAGCAGTGAGATGGGAGAGAACACTGAAGCTTTCTTT
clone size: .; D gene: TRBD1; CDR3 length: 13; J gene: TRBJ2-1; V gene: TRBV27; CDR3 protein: CASSFGQVNEQFF; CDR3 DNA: TGTGCCAGCAGTTTCGGACAGGTCAATGAGCAGTTCTTC
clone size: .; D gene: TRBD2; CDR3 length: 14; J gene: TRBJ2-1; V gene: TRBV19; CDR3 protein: CASTLGLAGGQQFF; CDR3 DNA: TGTGCCAGTACCTTGGGACTAGCGGGAGGCCAGCAGTTCTTC
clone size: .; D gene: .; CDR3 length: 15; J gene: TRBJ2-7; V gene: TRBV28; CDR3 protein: CASSLPRTALYEQYF; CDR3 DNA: TGTGCCAGCAGTTTACCCCGGACAGCTCTCTACGAGCAGTACTTC
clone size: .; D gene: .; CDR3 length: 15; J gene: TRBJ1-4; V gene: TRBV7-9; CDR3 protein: CASSLVAATNEKLFF; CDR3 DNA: TGTGCCAGCAGCTTAGTGGCCGCTACTAATGAAAAACTGTTTTTT
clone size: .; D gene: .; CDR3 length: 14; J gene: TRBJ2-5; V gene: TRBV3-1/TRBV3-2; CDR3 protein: CASSHRGSQETQYF; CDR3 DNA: TGTGCCAGCAGCCACAGGGGTTCGCAAGAGACCCAGTACTTC
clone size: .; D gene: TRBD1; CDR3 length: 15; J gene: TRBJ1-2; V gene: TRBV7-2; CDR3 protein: CASSGWGQGLRGYTF; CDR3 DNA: TGTGCCAGCAGCGGATGGGGACAGGGACTGCGCGGCTACACCTTC
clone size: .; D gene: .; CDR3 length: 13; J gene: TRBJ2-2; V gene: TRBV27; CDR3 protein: CASLRPNTGELFF; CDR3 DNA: TGTGCCAGCCTCCGTCCGAACACCGGGGAGCTGTTTTTT
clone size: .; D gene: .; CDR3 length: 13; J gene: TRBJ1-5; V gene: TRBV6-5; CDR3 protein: CASSSQGNQPQHF; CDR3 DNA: TGTGCCAGCAGTTCCCAGGGCAATCAGCCCCAGCATTTT
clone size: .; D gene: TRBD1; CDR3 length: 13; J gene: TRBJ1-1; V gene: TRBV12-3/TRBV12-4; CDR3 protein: CASRPTGGTEAFF; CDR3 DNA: TGTGCCAGCAGACCCACAGGGGGGACTGAAGCTTTCTTT
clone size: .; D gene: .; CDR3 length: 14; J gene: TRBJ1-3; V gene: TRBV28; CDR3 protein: CASSFDSLRNTIYF; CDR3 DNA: TGTGCCAGCAGTTTCGACAGCCTCCGAAACACCATATATTTT
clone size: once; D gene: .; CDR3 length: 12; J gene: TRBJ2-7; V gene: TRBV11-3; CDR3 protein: CASSANSVGQYF; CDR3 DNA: TGTGCCAGCAGCGCCAATAGCGTAGGGCAGTACTTC
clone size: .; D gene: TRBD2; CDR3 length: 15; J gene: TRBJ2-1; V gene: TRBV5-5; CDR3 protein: CASSLGTSRNNEQFF; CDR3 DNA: TGTGCCAGCAGCTTGGGGACTAGCCGTAACAATGAGCAGTTCTTC
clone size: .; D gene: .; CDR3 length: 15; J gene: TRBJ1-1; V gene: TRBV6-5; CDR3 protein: CASILGVYRSTEAFF; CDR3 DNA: TGTGCCAGCATACTTGGTGTTTACAGGAGCACTGAAGCTTTCTTT
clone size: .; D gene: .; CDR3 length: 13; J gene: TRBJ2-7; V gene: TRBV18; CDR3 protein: CASSLLQGSEQYF; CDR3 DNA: TGTGCCAGCTCACTTTTACAGGGCTCCGAGCAGTACTTC
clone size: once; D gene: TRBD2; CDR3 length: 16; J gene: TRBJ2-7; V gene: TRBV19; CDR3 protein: CASSSRSSGSIDEQYF; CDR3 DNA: TGTGCCAGTAGTTCCCGGAGTAGCGGGAGTATCGACGAGCAGTACTTC
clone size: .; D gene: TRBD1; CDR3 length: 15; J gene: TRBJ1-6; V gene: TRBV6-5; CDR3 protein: CASSYRTGGNSPLHF; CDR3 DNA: TGTGCCAGCAGTTACCGGACAGGCGGCAATTCACCCCTCCACTTT
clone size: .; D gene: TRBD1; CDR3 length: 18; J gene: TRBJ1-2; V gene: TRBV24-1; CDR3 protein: CATSDPGTGGDDNYGYTF; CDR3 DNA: TGTGCCACCAGTGATCCCGGGACAGGGGGAGATGATAACTATGGCTACACCTTC
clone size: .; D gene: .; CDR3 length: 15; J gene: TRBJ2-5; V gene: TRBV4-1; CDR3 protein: CASSQDRQVRETQYF; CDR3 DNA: TGCGCCAGCAGCCAAGATAGGCAGGTCCGAGAGACCCAGTACTTC
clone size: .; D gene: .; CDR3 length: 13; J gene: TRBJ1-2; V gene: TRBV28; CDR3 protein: CASSLAHRYGYTF; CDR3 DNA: TGTGCCAGCAGTTTAGCGCATCGCTATGGCTACACCTTC
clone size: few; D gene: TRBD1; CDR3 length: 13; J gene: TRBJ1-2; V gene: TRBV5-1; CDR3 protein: CASSWGTGYGYTF; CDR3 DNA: TGCGCCAGCAGCTGGGGGACAGGGTATGGCTACACCTTC
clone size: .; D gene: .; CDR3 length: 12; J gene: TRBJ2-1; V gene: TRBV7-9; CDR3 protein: CASSQTGNEQFF; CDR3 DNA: TGTGCCAGCAGCCAAACAGGAAATGAGCAGTTCTTC
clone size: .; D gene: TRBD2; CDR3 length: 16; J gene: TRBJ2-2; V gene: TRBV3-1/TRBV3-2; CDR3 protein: CASSQDSGGPTGELFF; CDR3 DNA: TGTGCCAGCAGCCAAGATTCGGGGGGGCCCACCGGGGAGCTGTTTTTT
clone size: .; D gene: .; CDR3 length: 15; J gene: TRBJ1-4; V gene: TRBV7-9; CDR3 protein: CASSGRTPASEKLFF; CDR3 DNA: TGTGCCAGCAGCGGGAGGACCCCCGCATCGGAAAAACTGTTTTTT
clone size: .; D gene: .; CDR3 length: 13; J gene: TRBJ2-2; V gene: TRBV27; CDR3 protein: CASGLAGTGELFF; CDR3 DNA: TGTGCCAGCGGGCTAGCCGGCACCGGGGAGCTGTTTTTT
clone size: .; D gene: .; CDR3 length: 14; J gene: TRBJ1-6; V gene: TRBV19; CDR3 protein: CASNAGSYNSPLHF; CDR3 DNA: TGTGCCAGTAACGCGGGCTCCTATAATTCACCCCTCCACTTT